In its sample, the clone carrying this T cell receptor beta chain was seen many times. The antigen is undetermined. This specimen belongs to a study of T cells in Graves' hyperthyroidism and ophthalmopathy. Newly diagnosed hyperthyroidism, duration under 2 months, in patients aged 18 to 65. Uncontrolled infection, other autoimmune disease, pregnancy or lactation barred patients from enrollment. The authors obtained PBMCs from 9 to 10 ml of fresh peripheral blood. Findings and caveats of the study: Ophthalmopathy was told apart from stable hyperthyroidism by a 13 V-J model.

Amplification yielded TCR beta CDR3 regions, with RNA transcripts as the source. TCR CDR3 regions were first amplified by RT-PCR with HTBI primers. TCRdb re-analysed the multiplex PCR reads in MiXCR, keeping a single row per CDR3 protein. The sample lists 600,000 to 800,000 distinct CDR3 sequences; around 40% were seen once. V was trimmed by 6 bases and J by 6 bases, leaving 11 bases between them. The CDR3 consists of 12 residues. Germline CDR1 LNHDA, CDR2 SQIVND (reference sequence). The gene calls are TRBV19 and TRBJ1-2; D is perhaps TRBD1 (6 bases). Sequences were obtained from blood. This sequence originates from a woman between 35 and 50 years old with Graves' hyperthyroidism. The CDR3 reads CASRNRVNGYTF. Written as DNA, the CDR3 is TGTGCCAGTAGGAACAGGGTGAATGGCTACACCTTC.